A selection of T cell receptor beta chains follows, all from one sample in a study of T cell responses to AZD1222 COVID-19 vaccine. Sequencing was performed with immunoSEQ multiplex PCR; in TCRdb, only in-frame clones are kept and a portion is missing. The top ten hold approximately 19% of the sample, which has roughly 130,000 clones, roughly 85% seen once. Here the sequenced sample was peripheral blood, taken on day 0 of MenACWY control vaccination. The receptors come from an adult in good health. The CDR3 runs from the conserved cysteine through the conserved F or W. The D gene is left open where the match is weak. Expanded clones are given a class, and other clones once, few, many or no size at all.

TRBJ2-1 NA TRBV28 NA CASSLSGRAYNEQFF TGTGCCAGCAGTTTATCTGGCAGGGCTTACAATGAGCAGTTCTTC
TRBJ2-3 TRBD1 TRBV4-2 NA CASSQEGQAIFQQYF TGTGCCAGCAGCCAAGAGGGACAGGCAATTTTCCAGCAGTATTTT
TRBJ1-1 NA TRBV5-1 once CASSGTLRTEAFF TGCGCCAGCAGCGGGACCTTGAGGACTGAAGCTTTCTTT
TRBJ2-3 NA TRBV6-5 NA CASSSGYRTDTQYF TGTGCCAGCAGTTCGGGTTACCGCACAGATACGCAGTATTTT
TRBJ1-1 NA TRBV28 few CASGDGPMNTEAFF TGTGCCAGCGGAGACGGACCAATGAACACTGAAGCTTTCTTT
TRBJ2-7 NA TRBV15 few CATSLESSYEQYF TGTGCCACCAGCTTAGAGAGCTCCTACGAGCAGTACTTC
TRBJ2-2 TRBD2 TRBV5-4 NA CASSLEGLAGGGTGELFF TGTGCCAGCAGCTTGGAGGGACTAGCGGGAGGAGGGACCGGGGAGCTGTTTTTT
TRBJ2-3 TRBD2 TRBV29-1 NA CSVEVLAGPTDTQYF TGCAGCGTTGAGGTCCTAGCGGGACCCACAGATACGCAGTATTTT
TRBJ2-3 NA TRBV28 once CASSWRGQGAGGTQYF TGTGCCAGCAGTTGGCGGGGGCAGGGGGCGGGCGGTACGCAGTATTTT
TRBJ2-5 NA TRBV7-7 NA CASSLAGGQTETQYF TGTGCCAGCAGCTTAGCGGGGGGGCAGACAGAGACCCAGTACTTC
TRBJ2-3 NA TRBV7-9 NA CASSLRSGGDGDTQYF TGTGCCAGCAGCTTAAGATCGGGTGGTGACGGAGATACGCAGTATTTT
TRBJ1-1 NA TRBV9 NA CASSSPSQGTEAFF TGTGCCAGCAGCTCCCCCTCTCAGGGCACTGAAGCTTTCTTT
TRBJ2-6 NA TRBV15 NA CATSRDSRVSGANVLTF TGTGCCACCAGCAGAGATAGCCGGGTCTCTGGGGCCAACGTCCTGACTTTC
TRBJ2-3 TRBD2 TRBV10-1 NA CASSLSRGENWTDTQYF TGCGCCAGCAGTCTCTCCCGGGGGGAGAACTGGACAGATACGCAGTATTTT
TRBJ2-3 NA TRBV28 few CASRPGRGGYTDTQYF TGTGCCAGCAGGCCCGGCAGAGGGGGGTATACAGATACGCAGTATTTT
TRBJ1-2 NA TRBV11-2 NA CASSPGGGRGYTF TGTGCCAGCAGCCCGGGGGGGGGCCGTGGCTACACCTTC
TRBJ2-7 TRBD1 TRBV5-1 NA CASSYGTGKAEQYF TGCGCCAGCAGCTACGGGACAGGGAAAGCCGAGCAGTACTTC
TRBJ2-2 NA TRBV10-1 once CASSELLGTGELFF TGCGCCAGCAGTGAACTACTAGGGACCGGGGAGCTGTTTTTT
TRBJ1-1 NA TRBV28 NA CASRLGYRNTEAFF TGTGCCAGCAGACTGGGGTACCGGAACACTGAAGCTTTCTTT
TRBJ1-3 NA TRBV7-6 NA CASSLGPRVSGNTIYF TGTGCCAGCAGCTTGGGGCCCCGCGTCTCTGGAAACACCATATATTTT
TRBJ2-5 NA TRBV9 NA CASSPTGSTQETQYF TGTGCCAGCAGCCCTACCGGGTCAACCCAGGAGACCCAGTACTTC
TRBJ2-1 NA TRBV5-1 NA CASSFTRDSRWFF TGCGCCAGCAGCTTCACGCGGGACTCCCGATGGTTCTTC
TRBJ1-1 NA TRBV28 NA CASSFGGTTLGMNTEAFF TGTGCCAGCAGTTTTGGGGGGACCACCCTTGGGATGAACACTGAAGCTTTCTTT
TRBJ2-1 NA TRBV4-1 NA CASSQHRATDEQFF TGCGCCAGCAGCCAGCACAGGGCGACGGATGAGCAGTTCTTC
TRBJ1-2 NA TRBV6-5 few CASSSQEAYGYTF TGTGCCAGCAGTTCCCAGGAGGCCTATGGCTACACCTTC
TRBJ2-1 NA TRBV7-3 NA CASSLDGPINEQFF TGTGCCAGCAGCTTAGACGGGCCCATCAATGAGCAGTTCTTC
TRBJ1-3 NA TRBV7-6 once CASSPNPGNTIYF TGTGCCAGCAGTCCTAATCCGGGAAACACCATATATTTT
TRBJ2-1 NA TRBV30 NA CAWSVPTGTSLNEQFF TGTGCCTGGAGTGTACCCACCGGAACTAGTCTGAATGAGCAGTTCTTC
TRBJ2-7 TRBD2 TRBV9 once CASSVESGSNLVEQYF TGTGCCAGCAGCGTCGAAAGCGGGAGTAATCTGGTCGAGCAGTACTTC
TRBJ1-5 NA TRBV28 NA CASAAWATYSNQPQHF TGTGCCAGCGCGGCCTGGGCCACATATAGCAATCAGCCCCAGCATTTT
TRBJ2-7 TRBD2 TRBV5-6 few CASSPTLAGVYEQYF TGTGCCAGCAGCCCTACTCTAGCGGGAGTCTACGAGCAGTACTTC
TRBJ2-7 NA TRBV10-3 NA CATKGVYEQYF TGTGCCACAAAGGGGGTGTACGAGCAGTACTTC
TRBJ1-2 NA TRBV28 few CASRAPLERAGVEYGYTF TGTGCCAGCAGGGCCCCGTTGGAACGGGCTGGCGTCGAGTATGGCTACACCTTC